This entry is about one T cell receptor beta chain. The CDR3 extends over 15 amino acids. Losses at the gene ends were 6 bases for V and 3 bases for J; bases not matched to a gene: 5. The germline V gene has CDR1 MNHEY and CDR2 SVGAGI. The record originates from a study of T cell changes during pregnancy in multiple sclerosis. The protocol was immunoSEQ multiplex PCR, while the TCRdb copy is restricted to in-frame clones and leaves out a portion. Among tens of thousands of clones listed, about 92% were seen once. This clonotype was obtained from a female donor with multiple sclerosis, enrolled in a pregnancy study. The sample here was CD4+ T cells from peripheral blood mononuclear cells, taken after pregnancy. The chain has TRBV6-5 and TRBJ2-3, with 11 bases fitting TRBD1. DNA of the CDR3: TGTGCCAGCAGCCCTCGGGACAGGGGGACAGATACGCAGTATTTT. Amino acid sequence: CASSPRDRGTDTQYF.